Each of the 6 T cell receptor beta chains below was sequenced from the same sample in a study of OX40 agonist ivuxolimab in advanced cancers. Receptor libraries were prepared by the immunoSEQ multiplex PCR assay. In its TCRdb copy, this immuneACCESS table keeps in-frame sequences only and misses some clones. Where compared with another copy, unresolved V genes explain less than half of these, and the others have no known cause. This sample holds approximately 14,000 clones; about 90% were observed only once. Clones ranked in the top ten supply around 23% of the sample. The input for sequencing was CD4+ or CD8+ T cells sorted from blood, taken in a trial of the OX40 agonist ivuxolimab. The receptors were sampled from an adult with an advanced solid tumor such as melanoma, head and neck, liver or kidney cancer.

This clone has just one count. V usage is TRBV18 and J usage is TRBJ2-7; D may correspond to TRBD1 or TRBD2 (5 bases each). Looked up from germline, CDR1 is KGHSH and CDR2 is LQKENI. V lost 8 bases, J lost 1 base, and 9 bases lay in between. The CDR3 covers 12 residues. The CDR3 is CASTGTSYEQYF. CDR3 nucleotides: TGTGCCAGCACCGGGACGTCCTACGAGCAGTACTTC.

The chain joins TRBV6-5 to TRBJ1-1, with D tentatively TRBD1 (6 bases). The CDR3 consists of 15 residues. Germline V CDR1 and CDR2: MNHEY, SVGAGI. Deletions cut 2 bases from V and 1 base from J, with 11 bases between. As DNA, the CDR3 is TGTGCCAGCAGTTACGAGGGGGTTAGGAACACTGAAGCTTTCTTT. Encoded protein: CASSYEGVRNTEAFF.

This chain links TRBV19 with TRBJ2-1; the D is unclear. The CDR3 spans 14 residues. Trimming shortened V by 6 bases and J by 7 bases, and 16 bases separated the two germline ends. CDR1 is LNHDA and CDR2 is SQIVND in the germline V gene (reference sequence). The CDR3 nucleotides read TGTGCCAGTAGAGTGGACGGCGGTACTAATGAGCAGTTCTTC. The encoded protein is CASRVDGGTNEQFF.

This clone appeared once. V usage is TRBV6-1 and J usage is TRBJ1-5, with a weak D call TRBD1 (5 bases). CDR1 is MNHNS and CDR2 is SASEGT in the germline V gene. The CDR3 runs 12 residues. Trimming removed 9 bases at V and 5 bases at J, with 11 bases between. The CDR3: CARTIQDQPQHF. CDR3 DNA sequence: TGTGCCAGGACTATACAGGATCAGCCCCAGCATTTT.

This clone was detected once. The rearrangement joins TRBV28 to TRBJ2-5, with 9 bases fitting TRBD1. V lost 5 bases and J lost 4; bases outside the gene matches: 8. CDR1 and CDR2 from the germline V gene are MDHEN and SYDVKM. The CDR3 has 15 residues. CDR3 sequence reads: CASSMTGGRRETQYF. The CDR3 DNA follows: TGTGCCAGCAGTATGACAGGGGGGCGAAGAGAGACCCAGTACTTC.

This clone was counted a single time. The chain couples TRBV27 to TRBJ2-1; D unresolved. CDR1 and CDR2 (germline): MNHEY, SMNVEV (reference sequence). This CDR3 has 13 amino acids. V gave up 0 bases and J gave up 7 bases, with 7 bases separating them. DNA for the CDR3: TGTGCCAGCAGTTTATCACTGAGGAATGAGCAGTTCTTC. Protein: CASSLSLRNEQFF.